This TCR beta chain was sequenced in a study of blood T cells in healthy people across ages. The use of a sample-barcoded 5' primer and a J-beta primer mix characterized a second PCR of roughly 7 to 12 cycles. Each CDR3 protein gets one entry after TCRdb re-called the 5' RACE reads with MiXCR. This sample has about 1.4 million distinct CDR3 sequences, with roughly 59% found just once. Germline values: CDR1 MDHEN, CDR2 SYDVKM. The length of the CDR3 is 17 residues. J was trimmed by 3 bases and V by 7 bases; bases with no gene match: 17. In this sample, this clonotype turned up a few times. Source material: blood. The receptor was isolated from a man younger than 30 in good health. The genes are TRBV28 and TRBJ2-5; 7 nucleotides match TRBD1. CDR3 in amino acids: CASNLPLGRDSKETQYF. The CDR3 DNA is TGTGCCAGCAATCTCCCCCTTGGAAGGGACAGCAAAGAGACCCAGTACTTC. Full variable domain (remainder filled in from reference TRBV28 and TRBJ2-5): DVKVTQSSRYLVKRTGEKVFLECVQDMDHENMFWYRQDPGLGLRLIYFSYDVKMKEKGDIPEGYSVSREKKERFSLILESASTNQTSMYLCASNLPLGRDSKETQYFGPGTRLLVL.